The 13 T cell receptor beta chains given below trace back to one sample, sequenced in a study of T-cell reconstitution after alpha-beta-depleted transplantation in children. Unique molecular identifiers were used to barcode this TCRbeta library. From the PCR reads, TCRdb called clonotypes with MiXCR, one entry per CDR3 protein. The sample records 200,000 to 250,000 distinct CDR3 sequences, around 8.4% being singletons. The specimen comprised PBMCs, mostly from graft donor cells, sampled 360 days after TCRalphabeta/CD19-depleted stem cell transplant. The source is a male patient between 2 and 15 years old who had a stem cell transplant for acute myeloid leukemia, so the T cells may come from the graft donor.

Concerning this clonotype itself: A much larger clonotype is one base distant, so this may be a read error. This chain uses TRBV5-1 with TRBJ2-1; D is tentatively TRBD1 or TRBD2 (6 bases each). This CDR3 is 13 amino acids long. Trimming cost V 4 bases and J 7 bases, with 12 bases left between them. Germline V gives CDR1 SGHRS, CDR2 YFSETQ. CDR3 protein: CASSITGRNEQFF. CDR3 in DNA: TGCGCCAGCAGCATTACAGGGAGGAATGAGCAGTTCTTC.

This clonotype came up many times. The chain is built from TRBV18 and TRBJ1-3; D gene uncertain. The CDR3 is 15 amino acids. V was pared by 2 bases and J by 0 bases, with 8 bases between. Per the germline V gene, CDR1 is KGHSH and CDR2 is LQKENI. The DNA of the CDR3 is TGTGCCAGCTCACCAGAGGTCCACTCTGGAAACACCATATATTTT. Translating it yields CASSPEVHSGNTIYF.

This clonotype has a count of ten or more. V gene TRBV3-1 combines with J gene TRBJ2-5; tentative D call: TRBD2 (6 bases). The CDR3 length is 15 residues. Trimming took 2 bases from V and 0 from J, leaving 10 bases between them. CDR1 and CDR2 (germline): LGHDT, YNNKEL (reference sequence). CDR3 DNA sequence: TGTGCCAGCAGCCAAAGGACTAACCACCAAGAGACCCAGTACTTC. Residues: CASSQRTNHQETQYF.

This clonotype was counted ten times or more. This sequence joins TRBV12-3 or TRBV12-4 and TRBJ1-5, with 8 bases that match TRBD1. CDR3 length equals 13 residues. Trimming removed 7 bases from V and 6 bases from J; junction bases left unmatched: 5. In DNA form, the CDR3 reads TGTGCCAGCACCGGACAGGGAGGTCAGCCCCAGCATTTT. It encodes CASTGQGGQPQHF.

This clonotype was counted between two and nine times. This sequence joins TRBV7-3 and TRBJ2-1; 14 positions agree with TRBD2. The CDR3 totals 19 residues. J lost 7 bases, V lost 5 bases, and 16 bases had no gene match. Germline CDR1 reads SGHTA; CDR2 reads FQGTGA. The CDR3, as DNA: TGTGCCAGCAGCCCACGGACTAGCGGGAGGCTTTGGTCTCGAAATGAGCAGTTCTTC. Translating gives CASSPRTSGRLWSRNEQFF.

By share, this clonotype counts as medium-sized. The chain employs TRBV12-3 or TRBV12-4 and TRBJ1-2; 9 bases align to TRBD1. V lost 7 bases to trimming and J lost 7 bases; unmatched junction nucleotides: 10. The CDR3 has 14 amino acids. As DNA, the CDR3 is TGTGCCAGCACCATGGGACAGGGCTGGCGTGGCTACACCTTC. Residues: CASTMGQGWRGYTF.

This clonotype was observed many times. The DNA of the CDR3 is TGTGCCAGCAGCTTAGTGAGCACTGAAGCTTTCTTT. Protein: CASSLVSTEAFF. The gene calls are TRBV7-9 and TRBJ1-1; D call uncertain. The V gene lost 1 base and the J gene lost 4 bases, with 4 bases spanning the gap. CDR3 length equals 12 residues. Germline CDR1 is SEHNR and CDR2 is FQNEAQ (reference sequence).

This clonotype was picked up many times. This chain links TRBV27 with TRBJ2-7; TRBD2 might be the D (5 bases). V lost 1 base, J lost 2 bases, and 9 bases lay in between. CDR3 length: 14 amino acids. Germline CDR1 reads MNHEY; CDR2 reads SMNVEV (reference sequence). CDR3 amino acids: CASSLLTGTYEQYF. CDR3 DNA: TGTGCCAGCAGTTTATTAACGGGGACCTACGAGCAGTACTTC.

The V and J genes are TRBV27 and TRBJ2-7, with D perhaps matching TRBD1 (7 bases). In germline, CDR1 is MNHEY, CDR2 SMNVEV (reference sequence). V was cut by 2 bases and J by 5 bases, with 13 bases left in between. The CDR3 loop spans 14 amino acids. The CDR3 loop is CASSLEAGGHEQYV. The CDR3, as DNA: TGTGCCAGCAGTTTAGAGGCAGGGGGGCACGAGCAGTACGTC.

There are many counts of this clonotype. V and J are TRBV5-1 and TRBJ2-1; the D call may be TRBD1 or TRBD2 (5 bases each). This CDR3 spans 15 amino acids. The germline gives CDR1 SGHRS, CDR2 YFSETQ. Trimming took 0 bases from V and 5 from J, leaving 12 bases between them. CDR3 DNA sequence: TGCGCCAGCAGCTTGGACAACCGGGGCAACAATGAGCAGTTCTTC. Amino acids: CASSLDNRGNNEQFF. Looking up the rest from reference TRBV5-1 and TRBJ2-1 gives the full variable domain: KAGVTQTPRYLIKTRGQQVTLSCSPISGHRSVSWYQQTPGQGLQFLFEYFSETQRNKGNFPGRFSGRQFSNSRSEMNVSTLELGDSALYLCASSLDNRGNNEQFFGPGTRLTVL.

The CDR3 sequence is CSVLTGSSYNEQFF. CDR3 in DNA: TGCAGCGTTCTCACAGGTTCCTCCTACAATGAGCAGTTCTTC. The chain links TRBV29-1 to TRBJ2-1; TRBD1 might be the D (5 bases). Trimming removed 5 bases at V and 0 bases at J, with 11 bases between. Germline V lookup: CDR1 SQVTM, CDR2 ANQGSEA. The CDR3 covers 14 residues.

The gene calls are TRBV12-3 or TRBV12-4 and TRBJ1-5, with D unclear. V shed 1 base and J shed 6 bases, with 13 bases lying between them. This CDR3 has 15 amino acids. Here the CDR3 DNA reads TGTGCCAGCAGTTTAGGTGACACCTCTGTTCAGCCCCAGCATTTT. It yields the protein CASSLGDTSVQPQHF.

The gene calls are TRBV7-9 and TRBJ1-1, with 8 nucleotides matching TRBD1. J was trimmed by 8 bases and V by 5 bases; bases with no gene match: 19. There are 17 residues in the CDR3. Germline V CDR1 and CDR2: SEHNR, FQNEAQ (reference sequence). CDR3 DNA sequence: TGTGCCAGCAGCACCCCCGGGACAGGAGTCGCGGTCGACGAAGCTTTCTTT. Its protein product is CASSTPGTGVAVDEAFF.